This T cell receptor beta chain came from a study of blood T cell repertoires in COVID-19. From germline, CDR1 is LNHNV and CDR2 YYDKDF (reference sequence). Trimming left V 0 bases short and J 4 bases short, with 12 bases between. This CDR3 comprises 15 residues. Only in-frame clones appear in the TCRdb table, and some are missing; sequencing was by immunoSEQ multiplex PCR. The repertoire has about 270,000 clones, 86% of them found once; the top ten carry over 8%. This sequence originates from a man aged 40-50 years with active or convalescent COVID-19. V gene TRBV15 combines with J gene TRBJ2-5; perhaps TRBD1 as D (5 bases). Sequenced sample: peripheral blood. The CDR3 DNA reads TGTGCCACCAGCAGAGAAAAGACAGTAGGAGAGACCCAGTACTTC. Protein sequence: CATSREKTVGETQYF.